These 23 T cell receptor beta chains came from one sample sequenced in a study of T cells after yellow fever vaccination (dated by TCRdb to between 2019 and 2020). Receptor libraries were prepared by 5' RACE. The sequencer was an Illumina NovaSeq 6000. TCRdb reworked the public reads: Q25 trimming with fastp, MiXCR clone assembly, productive beta chains retained. All rows with the same CDR3 protein become a single entry with the most common DNA and genes. The sample contains 340,000 or so distinct CDR3 sequences, around 12% of them found a single time. The leading ten clones occupy around 3% of the sample. The treatment or condition label on this specimen signifies: live attenuated yellow fever vaccine strain. The sample was CD4+ T cells sorted from PBMCs, taken 15 days after the yellow fever booster vaccination. These receptors came from a young man who received the YFV17D yellow fever vaccine.

This clonotype was counted a few times. V usage is TRBV4-1 and J usage is TRBJ2-5, with 7 bases matching TRBD1. CDR1 and CDR2 (germline): MGHRA, YSYEKL. With 4 bases clipped from V and 9 bases from J, the junction kept 14 bases outside the gene matches. This CDR3 region has 15 residues. In DNA, the CDR3 is TGCGCCAGCAGCCCCCCAGTAGGGGGCCAAAGGGCCCAGTACTTC. This sequence encodes CASSPPVGGQRAQYF.

V usage is TRBV3-1 and J usage is TRBJ2-7; D is possibly TRBD1 (6 bases). V lost 3 bases and J 4 bases, leaving 13 bases between the germline ends. This CDR3 has 14 residues. CDR1 LGHDT and CDR2 YNNKEL come from the germline V gene (reference sequence). The CDR3 protein is CASSQRWDTYEQYF. The CDR3 DNA follows: TGTGCCAGCAGCCAGCGGTGGGACACTTACGAGCAGTACTTC.

This sequence joins TRBV3-1 and TRBJ1-4; 9 nucleotides align to TRBD1. The ends lost 5 bases at V and 5 bases at J; junction bases unmatched: 9. CDR1 is LGHDT, CDR2 YNNKEL, per germline (reference sequence). The CDR3 spans 16 residues. Written as DNA, the CDR3 is TGTGCCAGCAGCTTTCGTCCGGGACAGGGAAATGAAAAACTGTTTTTT. Its protein is CASSFRPGQGNEKLFF.

This clonotype was seen more than once but under ten times. The chain uses TRBV7-2 and TRBJ1-2; no reliable D call. The V gene lost 2 bases and the J gene lost 3 bases, with 7 bases spanning the gap. CDR3 length equals 13 residues. Germline V gives CDR1 SGHTA, CDR2 FQGNSA. In nucleotides, the CDR3 is TGTGCCAGCAGCTTAACACAGCACTATGGCTACACCTTC. Its protein product is CASSLTQHYGYTF.

Ten or more counts support this clonotype. The CDR3 region has the DNA TGTGCCAGCAGCCAGGACATGAACACTGAAGCTTTCTTT. Protein product: CASSQDMNTEAFF. J is TRBJ1-1 and V is TRBV14; perhaps TRBD1 as D (5 bases). Germline V CDR1 and CDR2: SGHDN, FVKESK. Trimming shortened V by 3 bases and J by 0 bases, and 5 bases separated the two germline ends. The CDR3 sequence is 13 residues long.

This clonotype occurred a few times. The V call is TRBV6-2 or TRBV6-3, the J call TRBJ2-1; D not resolved. The length of the CDR3 is 12 residues. Between the trimmed V and J ends, which lost 10 bases and 2 bases, there was a span of 9 bases. The germline CDR1 and CDR2 sequences are MNHEY and SVGEGT. CDR3 sequence (DNA): TGTGCCATCACGGACCCCTACAATGAGCAGTTCTTC. Protein: CAITDPYNEQFF.

There are a few counts of this clonotype. The chain links TRBV15 to TRBJ1-2; D perhaps matches TRBD1 (6 bases). CDR1 and CDR2 from the germline V gene are LNHNV and YYDKDF (reference sequence). The CDR3 runs 13 residues. V dropped 3 bases and J dropped 8 bases, with 13 bases sitting between them. The CDR3 DNA follows: TGTGCCACCAGCAGTGGACAGTTTCGCGGCTACACCTTC. Its translation: CATSSGQFRGYTF.

This clonotype has just a few counts. V is TRBV7-9 and J is TRBJ1-2; D is possibly TRBD1 (5 bases). V was shortened by 3 bases and J by 7 bases, with 9 bases between the two germline ends. Germline CDR1 SEHNR, CDR2 FQNEAQ (reference sequence). The CDR3 length is 12 residues. The CDR3 nucleotides are TGTGCCAGCAGCTTTAGCGGGGGTGGCTACACCTTC. Translating gives CASSFSGGGYTF.

This clonotype was counted a few times. J is TRBJ2-1 and V is TRBV7-3, with 9 bases lining up with TRBD2. V trimming: 5 bases; J trimming: 4 bases; junction bases outside the gene matches: 12. The CDR3 is 17 residues long. In germline, CDR1 is SGHTA, CDR2 FQGTGA. The CDR3: CASSTSGLRGGYNEQFF. The CDR3, as DNA: TGTGCCAGCAGCACTAGCGGGTTAAGGGGGGGTTACAATGAGCAGTTCTTC.

The chain carries TRBV20-1 and TRBJ1-4, with D possibly being TRBD1 (5 bases). Trimming removed 0 bases at V and 8 bases at J, with 13 bases between. The germline V gene encodes CDR1 DFQATT and CDR2 SNEGSKA (reference sequence). This CDR3 is 14 amino acids long. The CDR3 loop reads CSARDPRGGEKLFF. The DNA for the CDR3 is TGCAGTGCTAGAGACCCTCGGGGGGGGGAAAAACTGTTTTTT.

The chain's CDR3 is CAWRTGGWDQPQHF. CDR3 nucleotide sequence: TGTGCCTGGAGGACAGGGGGTTGGGATCAGCCCCAGCATTTT. The V and J genes are TRBV30 and TRBJ1-5, with TRBD1 identical over 9 bases. J gave up 5 bases and V 3 bases, and 5 bases lay outside the gene matches. Germline V gene sequence: CDR1 GTSNPN, CDR2 SVGIG (reference sequence). CDR3 length: 14 residues.

The chain uses TRBV7-8 and TRBJ2-4; possibly TRBD1 for D (7 bases). CDR3 length equals 13 residues. The germline V and J ends were trimmed by 1 base and 9 bases, with 10 bases remaining between them. The V gene's germline CDR1 is SGHVS and CDR2 FQNEAQ. This CDR3 is CASSLGQGGIQYF. Here the CDR3 DNA reads TGTGCCAGCAGCTTAGGACAGGGAGGCATTCAGTACTTC.

This clonotype was observed at least ten times. This chain connects TRBV4-3 to TRBJ2-1; unclear D gene. Between the trimmed V and J ends, which lost 0 bases and 10 bases, there was a span of 7 bases. This CDR3 has 12 residues. In germline, CDR1 is LGHNA, CDR2 YSLEER. The CDR3, as DNA: TGCGCCAGCAGCCAAGATGGCGGAGAGCAGTTCTTC. Translated, it gives CASSQDGGEQFF.

This chain links TRBV7-8 with TRBJ2-3; possibly TRBD2 for D (5 bases). V was shortened by 3 bases and J by 0 bases, with 7 bases between the two germline ends. The CDR3 spans 14 residues. Germline V lookup: CDR1 SGHVS, CDR2 FQNEAQ. CDR3 protein: CASSFWESTDTQYF. DNA of the CDR3: TGTGCCAGCAGCTTTTGGGAGAGCACAGATACGCAGTATTTT.

This clonotype was counted a few times. The chain is built from TRBV11-2 and TRBJ2-7; 9 nucleotides align to TRBD1. Germline V gene data show CDR1 as SGHAT and CDR2 as FQNNGV. The CDR3 spans 15 residues. V trimming: 1 base; J trimming: 3 bases; junction bases outside the gene matches: 4. DNA for the CDR3: TGTGCCAGCAGCTTAGGTGCGGACAGGGGCTACGAGCAGTACTTC. Amino acids: CASSLGADRGYEQYF.

This clonotype was seen a few times. The chain recombines TRBV6-5 with TRBJ2-7, with D possibly matching TRBD1 (5 bases). In germline, CDR1 is MNHEY, CDR2 SVGAGI. The germline V and J ends were trimmed by 2 bases and 6 bases, with 14 bases remaining between them. The CDR3 is made up of 14 amino acids. CDR3 in DNA: TGTGCCAGCAGTTACCGGAACAGGCAGGGCGAGCAGTACGTC. It is translated as CASSYRNRQGEQYV.

A few counts support this clonotype. V gene TRBV7-3 combines with J gene TRBJ1-6, with D possibly TRBD1 on 5 matching bases. V was cut by 3 bases and J by 8 bases, with 11 bases left in between. The CDR3 consists of 14 residues. Per germline, CDR1 SGHTA and CDR2 FQGTGA. The CDR3 DNA reads as TGTGCCAGCAGCTTGGGGACCAAATATTCACCCCTCCACTTT. It yields the protein CASSLGTKYSPLHF.

This clonotype was observed a few times. The chain recombines TRBV12-3 or TRBV12-4 with TRBJ1-1, with no clear D. V was pared by 8 bases and J by 4 bases, with 14 bases between. The CDR3 covers 13 residues. CDR3 residues: CASGRTLGTEAFF. CDR3 in DNA: TGTGCCAGCGGTCGAACCCTTGGCACTGAAGCTTTCTTT.

This clonotype was picked up a small number of times. The J gene is TRBJ2-2, the V gene TRBV7-2, with D tentatively TRBD1 (6 bases). Germline V lookup: CDR1 SGHTA, CDR2 FQGNSA. The CDR3 runs to 15 residues. Trimming stripped 5 bases from V and 1 base from J, with 11 bases between. This CDR3 reads CASSPRTVNTGELFF. CDR3 DNA: TGTGCCAGCAGCCCGAGGACAGTGAACACCGGGGAGCTGTTTTTT. The full variable domain, in which reference TRBV7-2 and TRBJ2-2 provide the parts outside the CDR3, is GAGVSQSPSNKVTEKGKDVELRCDPISGHTALYWYRQSLGQGLEFLIYFQGNSAPDKSGLPSDRFSAERTGGSVSTLTIQRTQQEDSAVYLCASSPRTVNTGELFFGEGSRLTVL.

The chain has TRBV4-3 and TRBJ2-1; D possibly uses TRBD1 or TRBD2 (5 bases each). The CDR3 is 14 amino acids. The V and J ends lost 4 bases and 10 bases respectively, with 17 bases between them. The germline gives CDR1 LGHNA, CDR2 YSLEER. The chain's CDR3 is CASSRLSPWGEQFF. The CDR3 nucleotides read TGCGCCAGCAGCCGCCTCTCCCCGTGGGGGGAGCAGTTCTTC.

The chain combines TRBV20-1 with TRBJ2-3, with TRBD2 identical over 8 bases. J was trimmed by 4 bases and V by 6 bases; bases with no gene match: 9. The CDR3 has 14 amino acids. CDR1 DFQATT and CDR2 SNEGSKA come from the germline V gene (reference sequence). The chain's CDR3 is CSAPPGGGPDTQYF. The DNA for the CDR3 is TGCAGTGCCCCACCGGGGGGGGGCCCAGATACGCAGTATTTT.

V usage is TRBV5-5 and J usage is TRBJ1-1, with D uncertain. V lost 3 bases and J 3 bases, leaving 9 bases between the germline ends. CDR3 size: 13 residues. Germline CDR1 and CDR2: SGHKS and YYEKEE (reference sequence). The CDR3: CASSSYRDTEAFF. CDR3 bases: TGTGCCAGCAGCTCATATCGGGACACTGAAGCTTTCTTT.

The chain links TRBV20-1 to TRBJ2-5, with D perhaps matching TRBD1 (6 bases). Germline lookup yields CDR1 DFQATT and CDR2 SNEGSKA (reference sequence). The CDR3 loop spans 13 amino acids. Trimming took off 1 base at V and 4 bases at J, with 10 bases between the two ends. As DNA, the CDR3 is TGCAGTGCTAGAGCACAGGGCGGAGAGACCCAGTACTTC. This gives the protein CSARAQGGETQYF.